The clone carrying this TCR beta chain is labeled medium-sized. The target antigen is unknown. TCRdb itself ran the 5' RACE reads through MiXCR, one entry per CDR3 protein. The sample gives around 2,200 distinct CDR3 sequences, about 1% of which show up once; 21% is in the top ten. V dropped 3 bases and J dropped 0 bases, with 9 bases sitting between them. The CDR3 spans 14 residues. CDR1 and CDR2 from the germline V gene are SNHLY and FYNNEI. The data were taken from a study of spatial heterogeneity in lung cancer. Study in general: There were consistently more beta-chain sequences detected than alpha-chain sequences.

General study results and limits: The recorded estimate of tumor T cell coverage is around 7.7% for alpha chains and approximately 12% for beta chains. Mutation counts in tumors were tracked by counts of expanded intratumoral alpha and beta TCRs.

Specified time point: sample taken at primary tumor resection. A total of approximately 70 untreated early-stage non-small cell lung cancer patients served as donors. No cells were sorted before sequencing. The whole RNA sequenced was extracted from tumor, nontumor lung or frozen PBMC. Material: lung tumor tissue, obtained at surgery. This TCR was recovered from a male donor with early-stage non-small cell lung cancer. This chain uses TRBV2 with TRBJ2-7, with unresolved D. CDR3 nucleotide sequence: TGTGCCAGCAGTGAGGCGGCCAGCTCCTACGAGCAGTACTTC. Translation gives CASSEAASSYEQYF.